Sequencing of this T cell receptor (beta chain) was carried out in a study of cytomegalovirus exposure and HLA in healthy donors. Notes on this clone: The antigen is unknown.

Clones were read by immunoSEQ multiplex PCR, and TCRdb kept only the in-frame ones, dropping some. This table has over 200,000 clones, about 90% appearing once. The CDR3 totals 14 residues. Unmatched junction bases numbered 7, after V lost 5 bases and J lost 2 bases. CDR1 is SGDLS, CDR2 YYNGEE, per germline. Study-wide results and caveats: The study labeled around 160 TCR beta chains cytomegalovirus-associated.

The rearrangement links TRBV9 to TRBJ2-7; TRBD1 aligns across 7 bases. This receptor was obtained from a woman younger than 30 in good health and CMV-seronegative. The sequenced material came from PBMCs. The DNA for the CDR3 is TGTGCCAGCAGTACCGGGACAGATCCCTACGAGCAGTACTTC. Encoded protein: CASSTGTDPYEQYF.